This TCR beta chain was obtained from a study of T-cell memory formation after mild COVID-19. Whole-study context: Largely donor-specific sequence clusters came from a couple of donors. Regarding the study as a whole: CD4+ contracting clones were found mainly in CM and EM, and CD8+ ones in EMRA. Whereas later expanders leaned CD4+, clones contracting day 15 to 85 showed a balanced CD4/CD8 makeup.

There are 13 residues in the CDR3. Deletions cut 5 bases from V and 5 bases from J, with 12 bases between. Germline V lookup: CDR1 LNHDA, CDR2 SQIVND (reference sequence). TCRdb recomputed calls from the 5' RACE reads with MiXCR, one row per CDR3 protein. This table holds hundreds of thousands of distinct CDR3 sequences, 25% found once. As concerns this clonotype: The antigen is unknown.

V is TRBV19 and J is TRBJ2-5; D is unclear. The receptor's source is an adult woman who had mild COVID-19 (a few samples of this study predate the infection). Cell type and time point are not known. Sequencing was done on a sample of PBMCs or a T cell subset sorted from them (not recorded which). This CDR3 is CASSPTEHETQYF. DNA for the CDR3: TGTGCCAGTAGTCCGACGGAGCATGAGACCCAGTACTTC.